The clone carrying this T cell receptor (beta chain) was seen a handful of times. Germline V CDR1 and CDR2: SNHLY, FYNNEI. The CDR3 spans 16 residues. Trimming shortened V by 6 bases and J by 1 base, and 15 bases separated the two germline ends. Donors were healthy HIV-negative adults without recent acute infections or vaccinations. These data are taken from a study of shared clonotypes between healthy human individuals. Generated by immunoSEQ multiplex PCR, the TCRdb table keeps only in-frame clones and is missing some. The sample holds approximately 740,000 clones; around 67% are singletons and the top ten take 1.5% to 2%.

The sequenced sample was memory CD4+ T cells sorted from blood. Subset noted: CD45RA-negative fraction. The sequence derives from a woman aged 25 to 39 in good health. The chain recombines TRBV2 with TRBJ2-2; D perhaps matches TRBD1 (6 bases). The DNA for the CDR3 is TGTGCCAGCAGCCTCAGACAGGCTGTGAACACCGGGGAGCTGTTTTTT. Translated, it gives CASSLRQAVNTGELFF.